Below, 3 T cell receptor beta chains from the same sample are listed, as sequenced in a study of blood T cell repertoires in COVID-19. The method was immunoSEQ multiplex PCR; TCRdb's version includes in-frame clones alone and lacks a portion of them. There are over 85,000 clones in the sample; approximately 85% occur only once, and roughly 12% lies in the top ten. What was sequenced was peripheral blood. These receptors were taken from a human donor in a cohort sampled during active COVID-19.

The chain carries TRBV3-1 (or the pseudogene TRBV3-2) and TRBJ2-7, with 12 bases aligning to TRBD1. Trimming removed 7 bases from V and 3 bases from J; junction bases left unmatched: 16. This CDR3 has 18 residues. Germline lookup yields CDR1 LGHDT and CDR2 YNNKEL (reference sequence). In DNA form, the CDR3 reads TGTGCCAGCATTCCCCGGGACAGGGGGCTTGAGGCGGTCTACGAGCAGTACTTC. Residues: CASIPRDRGLEAVYEQYF.

This rearrangement joins TRBV5-6 to TRBJ2-2; D is possibly TRBD1 (6 bases). V lost 4 bases, J lost 6 bases, and 10 bases lay in between. CDR1 SGHDT and CDR2 YYEEEE come from the germline V gene. The CDR3 contains 13 residues. The CDR3: CASSAGTPGELFF. The CDR3 nucleotides read TGTGCCAGCAGCGCTGGGACACCCGGGGAGCTGTTTTTT.

The chain uses TRBV2 and TRBJ1-1; TRBD1 aligns across 9 bases. The CDR3 contains 17 residues. Germline values: CDR1 SNHLY, CDR2 FYNNEI. Trimming took 0 bases from V and 4 from J; bases not matched to a gene: 9. Written as DNA, the CDR3 is TGTGCCAGCAGTGAAGCGGGGACAGGGTTGGGTAGCACTGAAGCTTTCTTT. It translates to CASSEAGTGLGSTEAFF.